This TCR beta chain is drawn from a study of blood T cell repertoires in COVID-19 (dated by TCRdb to 2019 to 2021). For the study in its entirety: Samples from collaborators originated in the United States, Italy and Spain and spanned both the acute and convalescent phases of COVID-19. The prospective study material was composed of cDNA or gDNA derived from T cells, B-cell-depleted T cells, or PBMCs. The dataset comprised deeply sampled blood TCRbeta repertoires from subjects exposed to, actively infected with, or recovered from COVID-19. The repertoires were released in a freely available public database meant as a resource for research on the immune response to SARS-CoV-2. Samples came from the ongoing ImmuneRACE study (first 160 participants) plus 1,254 subjects from 6 global collaborators. The sample metadata nearly always contained a de-identified subject ID, COVID-19 status, age in years and sex. HLA class I and class II types, where available, came from metadata supplied by the sample provider rather than from assay-based typing.

TCRbeta CDR3 regions were amplified from genomic DNA by means of the immunoSEQ Assay, a bias-controlled multiplex PCR. The authors processed their data as follows. The number of nucleated cells in each sample was estimated by amplification of reference gene primers within the assay. To quantify the absolute abundance of each unique TCRbeta CDR3 rearrangement, sequence reads were collapsed and filtered. Productive Simpson clonality was computed per sample as the square root of Simpson's diversity index over productive rearrangements. TCRdb limited this immuneACCESS table to in-frame rearrangements with V and J called. A share of clones is missing; checked studies link under half to unresolved V genes, and the rest is unexplained. The D gene and trimming were derived from the DNA, and the V and J assignments and clone size from that table. The sample includes 80,000 or so clones, with around 80% observed a single time. The top ten constitute just over 35% of the sample.

With regard to this clone: It has no known antigen specificity. Per-base qualities were not stored, and no clone one base away is much larger.

Collaborating institutions collected whole blood in K2EDTA tubes following their own protocols. For TCRbeta analysis, collaborators shipped samples as frozen whole blood, isolated PBMCs, or DNA extracted from either of those sample types. Trimming leaves V shorter by 0 bases and J shorter by 7 bases, with the junction holding 7 bases beyond the gene matches. The germline V gene supplies CDR1 SGHRS and CDR2 YFSETQ. Inclusive of the bounding cysteine and phenylalanine, the CDR3 is 16 residues long. Only the CDR3 portion is preserved as DNA: 48 bases, with reading frame beginning at the first base. General study outcomes and caveats: How much clinical and demographic metadata was included differed by source and by participant, and the metadata was provided uncurated.

The chain couples TRBV5-1 to TRBJ1-4; 9 middle bases align to TRBD1. The sequenced sample consisted of peripheral blood. The receptor comes from a woman in her 70s with acute or convalescent COVID-19. In nucleotide form, the sequence is TGCGCCAGCAGCTTGGAAGCGGGACAGGGTGGTGAAAAACTGTTTTTT. Its protein is CASSLEAGQGGEKLFF.